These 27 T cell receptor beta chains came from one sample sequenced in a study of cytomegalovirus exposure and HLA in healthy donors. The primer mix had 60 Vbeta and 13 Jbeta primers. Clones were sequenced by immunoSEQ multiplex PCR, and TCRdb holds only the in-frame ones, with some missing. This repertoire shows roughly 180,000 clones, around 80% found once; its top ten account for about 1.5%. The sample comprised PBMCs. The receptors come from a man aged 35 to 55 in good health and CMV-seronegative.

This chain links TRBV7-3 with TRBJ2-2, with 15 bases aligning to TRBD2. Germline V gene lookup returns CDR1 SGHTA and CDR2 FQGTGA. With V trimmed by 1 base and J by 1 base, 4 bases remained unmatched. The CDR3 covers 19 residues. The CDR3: CASSLRGTSGRRNTGELFF. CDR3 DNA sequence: TGTGCCAGCAGCTTAAGGGGGACTAGCGGGAGGAGGAACACCGGGGAGCTGTTTTTT. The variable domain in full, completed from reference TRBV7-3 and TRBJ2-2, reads GAGVSQTPSNKVTEKGKYVELRCDPISGHTALYWYRQSLGQGPEFLIYFQGTGAADDSGLPNDRFFAVRPEGSVSTLKIQRTERGDSAVYLCASSLRGTSGRRNTGELFFGEGSRLTVL.

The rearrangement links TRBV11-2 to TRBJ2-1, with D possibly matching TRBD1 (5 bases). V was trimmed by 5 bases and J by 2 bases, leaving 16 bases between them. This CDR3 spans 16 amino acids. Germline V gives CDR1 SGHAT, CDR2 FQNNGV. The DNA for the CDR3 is TGTGCCAGCAGCACCCAAGGGGTTCCCCCCTACAATGAGCAGTTCTTC. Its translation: CASSTQGVPPYNEQFF.

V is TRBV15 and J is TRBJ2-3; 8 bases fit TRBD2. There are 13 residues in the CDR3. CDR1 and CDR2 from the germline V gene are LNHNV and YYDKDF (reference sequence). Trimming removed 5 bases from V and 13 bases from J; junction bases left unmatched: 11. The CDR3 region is CATSDGGAGVEYF. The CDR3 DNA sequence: TGTGCCACCAGCGATGGAGGAGCGGGAGTTGAGTATTTT.

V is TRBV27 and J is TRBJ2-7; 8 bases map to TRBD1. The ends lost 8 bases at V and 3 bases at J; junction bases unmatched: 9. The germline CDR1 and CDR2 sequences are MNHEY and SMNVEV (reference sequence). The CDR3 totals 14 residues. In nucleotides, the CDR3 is TGTGCCAGCTTAAACCCACAGGGGGACTACGAGCAGTACTTC. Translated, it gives CASLNPQGDYEQYF.

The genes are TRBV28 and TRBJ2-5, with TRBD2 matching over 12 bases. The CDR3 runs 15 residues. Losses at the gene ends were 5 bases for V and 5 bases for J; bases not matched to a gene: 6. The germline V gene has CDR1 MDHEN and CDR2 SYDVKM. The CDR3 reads CASSPRTSGAETQYF. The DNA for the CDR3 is TGTGCCAGCAGTCCTCGGACTAGCGGGGCGGAGACCCAGTACTTC. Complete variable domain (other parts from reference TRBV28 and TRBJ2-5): DVKVTQSSRYLVKRTGEKVFLECVQDMDHENMFWYRQDPGLGLRLIYFSYDVKMKEKGDIPEGYSVSREKKERFSLILESASTNQTSMYLCASSPRTSGAETQYFGPGTRLLVL.

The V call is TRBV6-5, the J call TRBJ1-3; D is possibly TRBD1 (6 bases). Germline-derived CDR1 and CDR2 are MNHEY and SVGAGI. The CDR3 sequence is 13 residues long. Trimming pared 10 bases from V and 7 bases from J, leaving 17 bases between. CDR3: CATQNRRGNTIYF. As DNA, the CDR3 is TGTGCCACCCAGAACCGCAGGGGTAACACCATATATTTT.

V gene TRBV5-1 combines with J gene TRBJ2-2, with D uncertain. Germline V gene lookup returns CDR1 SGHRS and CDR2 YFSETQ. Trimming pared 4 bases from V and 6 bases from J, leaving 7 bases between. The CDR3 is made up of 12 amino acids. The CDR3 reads CASSHASGELFF. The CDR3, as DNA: TGCGCCAGCAGCCATGCGTCCGGGGAGCTGTTTTTT. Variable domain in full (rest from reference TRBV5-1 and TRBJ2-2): KAGVTQTPRYLIKTRGQQVTLSCSPISGHRSVSWYQQTPGQGLQFLFEYFSETQRNKGNFPGRFSGRQFSNSRSEMNVSTLELGDSALYLCASSHASGELFFGEGSRLTVL.

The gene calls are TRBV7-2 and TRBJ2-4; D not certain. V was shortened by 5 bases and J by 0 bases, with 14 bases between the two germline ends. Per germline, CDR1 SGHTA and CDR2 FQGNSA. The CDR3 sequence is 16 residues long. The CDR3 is CASSPQVLLAKNIQYF. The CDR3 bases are TGTGCCAGCAGCCCCCAGGTCCTACTAGCCAAAAACATTCAGTACTTC.

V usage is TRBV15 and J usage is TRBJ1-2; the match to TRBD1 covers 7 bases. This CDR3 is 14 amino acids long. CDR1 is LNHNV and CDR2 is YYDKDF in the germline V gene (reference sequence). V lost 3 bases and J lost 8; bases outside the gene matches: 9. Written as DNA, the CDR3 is TGTGCCACCAGCAGTTCAGGGGGTAGGAACGGCTACACCTTC. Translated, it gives CATSSSGGRNGYTF.

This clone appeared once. The CDR3 DNA reads TGTGCCAGCAGCCCAGGACAGGGGGTCACAGATACGCAGTATTTT. Amino acid sequence: CASSPGQGVTDTQYF. J is TRBJ2-3 and V is TRBV7-2; 10 bases fit TRBD1. The V gene end was trimmed by 5 bases and the J gene end by 2 bases; junction bases not matched to a gene: 4. CDR1 SGHTA and CDR2 FQGNSA come from the germline V gene. This CDR3 region has 15 residues.

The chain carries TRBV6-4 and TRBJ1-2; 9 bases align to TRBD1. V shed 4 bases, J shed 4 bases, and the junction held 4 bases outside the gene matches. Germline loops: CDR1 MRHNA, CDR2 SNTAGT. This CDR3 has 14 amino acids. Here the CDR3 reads CASSATGGSYGYTF. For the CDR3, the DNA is TGTGCCAGCAGTGCGACAGGGGGTTCCTATGGCTACACCTTC.

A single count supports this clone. CDR3: CASSPSGWETQYF. CDR3 coding DNA: TGTGCCAGCAGCCCCTCGGGGTGGGAGACCCAGTACTTC. J is TRBJ2-5 and V is TRBV7-9; maybe TRBD2 (5 bases). Deletions cut 5 bases from V and 5 bases from J, with 12 bases between. Germline CDR1 reads SEHNR; CDR2 reads FQNEAQ (reference sequence). The CDR3 has 13 amino acids.

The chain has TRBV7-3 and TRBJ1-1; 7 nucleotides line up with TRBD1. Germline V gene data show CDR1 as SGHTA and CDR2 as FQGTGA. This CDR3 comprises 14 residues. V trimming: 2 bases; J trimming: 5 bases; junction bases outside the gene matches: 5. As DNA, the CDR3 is TGTGCCAGCAGCTTAGTGACAGGGTGGACTGAAGCTTTCTTT. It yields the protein CASSLVTGWTEAFF.

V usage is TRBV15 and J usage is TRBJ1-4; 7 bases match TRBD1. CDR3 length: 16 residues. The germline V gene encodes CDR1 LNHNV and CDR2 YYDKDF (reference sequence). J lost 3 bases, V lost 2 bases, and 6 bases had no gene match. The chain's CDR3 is CATSRRRDSPNEKLFF. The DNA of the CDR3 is TGTGCCACCAGCAGACGGAGGGACAGCCCTAATGAAAAACTGTTTTTT.

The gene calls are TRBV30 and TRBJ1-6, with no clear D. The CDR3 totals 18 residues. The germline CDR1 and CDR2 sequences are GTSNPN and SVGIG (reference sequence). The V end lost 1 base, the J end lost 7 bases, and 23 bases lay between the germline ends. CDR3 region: CAWSARSSGNLRNSPLHF. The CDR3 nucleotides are TGTGCCTGGAGTGCCCGGTCCTCGGGGAACCTAAGAAATTCACCCCTCCACTTT.

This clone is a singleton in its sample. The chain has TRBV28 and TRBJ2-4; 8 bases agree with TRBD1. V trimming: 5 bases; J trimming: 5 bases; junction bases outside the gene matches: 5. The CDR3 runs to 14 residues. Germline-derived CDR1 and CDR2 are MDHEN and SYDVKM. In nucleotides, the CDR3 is TGTGCCAGCAGTGACCGGGACAGGCAAAACATTCAGTACTTC. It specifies CASSDRDRQNIQYF. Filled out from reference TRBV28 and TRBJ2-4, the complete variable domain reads DVKVTQSSRYLVKRTGEKVFLECVQDMDHENMFWYRQDPGLGLRLIYFSYDVKMKEKGDIPEGYSVSREKKERFSLILESASTNQTSMYLCASSDRDRQNIQYFGAGTRLSVL.

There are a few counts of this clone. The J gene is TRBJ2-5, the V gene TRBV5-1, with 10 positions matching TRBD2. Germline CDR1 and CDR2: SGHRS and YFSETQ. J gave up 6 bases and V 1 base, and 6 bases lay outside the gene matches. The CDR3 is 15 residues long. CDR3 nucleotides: TGCGCCAGCAGCTTGAGAAGCGGGGGGGGAAAGACCCAGTACTTC. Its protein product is CASSLRSGGGKTQYF.

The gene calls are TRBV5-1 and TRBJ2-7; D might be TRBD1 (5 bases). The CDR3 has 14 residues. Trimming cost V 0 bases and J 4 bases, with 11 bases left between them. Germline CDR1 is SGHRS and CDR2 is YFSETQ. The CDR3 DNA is TGCGCCAGCAGCTTGGTGACAGAACAATACGAGCAGTACTTC. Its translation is CASSLVTEQYEQYF.

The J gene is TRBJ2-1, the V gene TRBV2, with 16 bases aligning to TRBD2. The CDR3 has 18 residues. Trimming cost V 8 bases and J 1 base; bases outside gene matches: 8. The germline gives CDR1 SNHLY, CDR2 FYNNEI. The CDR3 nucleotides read TGTGCCAGCGGAGGGACTAGCGGGAGGGCCTTGTCCTACAATGAGCAGTTCTTC. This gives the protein CASGGTSGRALSYNEQFF. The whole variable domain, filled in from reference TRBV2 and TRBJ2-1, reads EPEVTQTPSHQVTQMGQEVILRCVPISNHLYFYWYRQILGQKVEFLVSFYNNEISEKSEIFDDQFSVERPDGSNFTLKIRSTKLEDSAMYFCASGGTSGRALSYNEQFFGPGTRLTVL.

CDR3 amino acids: CASSAGGGGRAGEQYF. In DNA form, the CDR3 reads TGTGCCAGCAGCGCGGGAGGGGGCGGGAGGGCCGGCGAGCAGTACTTC. The gene calls are TRBV7-6 and TRBJ2-7; 9 bases are shared with TRBD2. Looked up from germline, CDR1 is SGHVS and CDR2 is FNYEAQ. The junction had 14 bases not matched to a gene; V was cut back by 5 bases and J by 6 bases. The CDR3 is made up of 16 amino acids.

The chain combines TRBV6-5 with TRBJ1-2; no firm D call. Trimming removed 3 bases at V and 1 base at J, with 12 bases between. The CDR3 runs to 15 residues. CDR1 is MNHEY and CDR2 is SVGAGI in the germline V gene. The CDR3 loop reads CASSYPGRGNYGYTF. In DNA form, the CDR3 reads TGTGCCAGCAGTTATCCCGGTCGGGGTAACTATGGCTACACCTTC.

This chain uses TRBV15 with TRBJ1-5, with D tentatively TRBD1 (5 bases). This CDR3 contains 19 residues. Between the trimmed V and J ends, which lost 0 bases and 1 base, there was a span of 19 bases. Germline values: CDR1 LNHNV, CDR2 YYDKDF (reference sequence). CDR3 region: CATSRDYFGGGRSNQPQHF. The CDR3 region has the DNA TGTGCCACCAGCAGAGATTATTTCGGGGGAGGGAGAAGCAATCAGCCCCAGCATTTT.

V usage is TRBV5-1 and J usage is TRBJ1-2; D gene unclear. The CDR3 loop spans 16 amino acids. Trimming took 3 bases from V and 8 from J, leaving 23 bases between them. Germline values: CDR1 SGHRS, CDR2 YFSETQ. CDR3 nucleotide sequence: TGCGCCAGCAGCTACGGCACCTCGGGGAGGGCGTGGGGCTACACCTTC. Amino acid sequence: CASSYGTSGRAWGYTF.

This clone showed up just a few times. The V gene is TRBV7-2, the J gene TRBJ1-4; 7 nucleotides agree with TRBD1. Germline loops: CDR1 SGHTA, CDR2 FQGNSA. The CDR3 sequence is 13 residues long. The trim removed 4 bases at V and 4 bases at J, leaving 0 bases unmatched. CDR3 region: CASSWDSNEKLFF. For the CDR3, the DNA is TGTGCCAGCAGCTGGGACAGTAATGAAAAACTGTTTTTT.

The CDR3 region is CASSQGDRRNEKLFF. Here the CDR3 DNA reads TGCGCCAGCAGCCAAGGGGACAGGAGAAATGAAAAACTGTTTTTT. The J gene is TRBJ1-4, the V gene TRBV4-1, with TRBD1 matching 8 bases. Trimming cost V 1 base and J 5 bases; bases outside gene matches: 3. The V gene's germline CDR1 is MGHRA and CDR2 YSYEKL. The CDR3 is 15 residues long.

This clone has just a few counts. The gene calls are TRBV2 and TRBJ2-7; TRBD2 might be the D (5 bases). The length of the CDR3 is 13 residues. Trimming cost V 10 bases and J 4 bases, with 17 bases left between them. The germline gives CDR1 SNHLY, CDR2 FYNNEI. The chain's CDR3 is CATTPRTGYEQYF. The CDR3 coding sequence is TGTGCCACCACACCGAGGACTGGGTACGAGCAGTACTTC.

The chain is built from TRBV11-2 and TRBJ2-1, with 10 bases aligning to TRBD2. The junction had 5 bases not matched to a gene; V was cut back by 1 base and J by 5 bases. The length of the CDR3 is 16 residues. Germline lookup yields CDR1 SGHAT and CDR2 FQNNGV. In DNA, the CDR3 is TGTGCCAGCAGCTTAGTTCGGACTAGCGGCGACAATGAGCAGTTCTTC. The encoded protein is CASSLVRTSGDNEQFF.